The T cell receptor (beta chain) under discussion was sequenced for a study of OX40 agonist ivuxolimab in advanced cancers. Looking at the study overall: A diagnosis of hepatocellular carcinoma, melanoma, renal cell or head and neck cancer was present in dose-escalation patients. Partial responses occurred in three patients (one hepatocellular carcinoma, two cutaneous melanoma).

Patients had blood sampled at baseline and again on cycle 4 day 1 and cycle 7 day 1. This CDR3 has 15 residues. Germline V gene data show CDR1 as SGHTA and CDR2 as FQGTGA. The V and J ends lost 5 bases and 8 bases, in that order; junction bases with no gene match: 7. The assay was immunoSEQ multiplex PCR, and TCRdb's table has in-frame clones only and misses some. This repertoire shows some 100,000 clones, about 85% found once; its top ten account for 0.82%. Study-level points and caveats: Both CD4+ and CD8+ T cell populations in blood had undergone clonal expansion by week 6 at 0.1 to 3.0 mg/kg.

The sample holds a few counts of this clone. The antigen remains unidentified. The TCR sequence derives from an adult with an advanced solid tumor such as melanoma, head and neck, liver or kidney cancer. V usage is TRBV7-3 and J usage is TRBJ1-6, with 9 nucleotides matching TRBD1. The sequenced sample was CD4+ or CD8+ T cells sorted from blood, obtained in a trial of the OX40 agonist ivuxolimab. CDR3 DNA sequence: TGTGCCAGCAGCCCCCGCGGACAGGGGCATTCACCCCTCCACTTT. It codes for CASSPRGQGHSPLHF.